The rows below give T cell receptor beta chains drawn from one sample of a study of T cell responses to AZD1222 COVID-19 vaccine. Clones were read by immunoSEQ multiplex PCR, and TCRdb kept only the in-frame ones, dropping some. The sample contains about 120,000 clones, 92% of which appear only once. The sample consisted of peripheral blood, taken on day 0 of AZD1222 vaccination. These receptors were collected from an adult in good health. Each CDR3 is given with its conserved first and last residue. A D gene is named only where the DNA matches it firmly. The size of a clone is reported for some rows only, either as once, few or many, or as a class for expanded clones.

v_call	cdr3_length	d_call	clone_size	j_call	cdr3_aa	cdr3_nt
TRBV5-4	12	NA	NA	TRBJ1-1	CASSLGRGEAFF	TGTGCCAGCAGCTTGGGCAGGGGTGAAGCTTTCTTT
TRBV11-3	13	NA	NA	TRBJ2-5	CASSLSYQETQYF	TGTGCCAGCAGCTTATCTTACCAAGAGACCCAGTACTTC
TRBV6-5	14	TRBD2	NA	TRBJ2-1	CASKAGVAYNEQFF	TGTGCCAGTAAAGCGGGAGTGGCCTACAATGAGCAGTTCTTC
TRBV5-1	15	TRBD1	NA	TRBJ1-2	CASSLGGQPNYGYTF	TGCGCCAGCAGCCTGGGGGGACAGCCTAACTATGGCTACACCTTC
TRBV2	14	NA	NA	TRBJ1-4	CARGTGATNEKLFF	TGTGCCCGGGGGACCGGGGCAACTAATGAAAAACTGTTTTTT
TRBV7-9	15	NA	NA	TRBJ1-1	CASSLDGSPNTEAFF	TGTGCCAGCAGCTTAGATGGATCCCCCAACACTGAAGCTTTCTTT
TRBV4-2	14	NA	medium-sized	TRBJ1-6	CASSQDKALSTLHF	TGTGCCAGCAGCCAAGATAAGGCCCTTAGCACCCTCCACTTT
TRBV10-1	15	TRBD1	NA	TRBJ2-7	CASSETGTGTYEQYF	TGCGCCAGCAGTGAAACAGGGACAGGGACCTACGAGCAGTACTTC
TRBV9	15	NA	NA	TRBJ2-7	CASSVAGRAGYEQYF	TGTGCCAGCAGCGTAGCTGGCAGGGCTGGCTACGAGCAGTACTTC
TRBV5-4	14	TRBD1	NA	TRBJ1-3	CATGTGRYGNTIYF	TGTGCCACCGGGACAGGGCGGTATGGGAACACCATATATTTT
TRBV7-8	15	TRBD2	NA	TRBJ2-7	CASSPGGAGAYEQYF	TGTGCCAGCAGCCCGGGGGGAGCGGGGGCCTACGAGCAGTACTTC
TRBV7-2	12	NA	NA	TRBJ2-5	CASSDVTETQYF	TGTGCCAGCAGCGACGTCACAGAGACCCAGTACTTC
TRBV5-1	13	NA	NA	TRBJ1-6	CASSPGLVEPLHF	TGCGCCAGCAGCCCCGGACTGGTTGAACCCCTCCACTTT
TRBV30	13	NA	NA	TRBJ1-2	CAWSNGPRYGYTF	TGTGCCTGGAGTAATGGACCCAGATATGGCTACACCTTC
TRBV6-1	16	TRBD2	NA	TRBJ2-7	CASSAKLAGRPYEQYF	TGTGCCAGCAGTGCAAAGCTAGCGGGGCGACCCTACGAGCAGTACTTC
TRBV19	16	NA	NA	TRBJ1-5	CASSFRDNYSNQPQHF	TGTGCCAGTAGCTTCCGGGACAACTATAGCAATCAGCCCCAGCATTTT
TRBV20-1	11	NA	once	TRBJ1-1	CSAPMNTEAFF	TGCAGTGCGCCTATGAACACTGAAGCTTTCTTT
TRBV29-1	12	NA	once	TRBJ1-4	CSSYSEGEKLFF	TGCAGCTCTTACTCAGAGGGTGAAAAACTGTTTTTT
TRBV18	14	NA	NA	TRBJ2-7	CASSLEGQLYEQYF	TGTGCCAGCTCCCTGGAAGGGCAGCTCTACGAGCAGTACTTC
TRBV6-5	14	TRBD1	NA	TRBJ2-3	CASSLQGFTDTQYF	TGTGCCAGCAGTTTACAGGGGTTTACAGATACGCAGTATTTT
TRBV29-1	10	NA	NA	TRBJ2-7	CSVEDEEQYF	TGCAGCGTTGAGGACGAGGAGCAGTACTTC
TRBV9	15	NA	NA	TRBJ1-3	CASSPRGSSGNTIYF	TGTGCCAGCAGCCCCCGCGGCAGTTCTGGAAACACCATATATTTT
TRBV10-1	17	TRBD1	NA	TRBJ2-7	CASSEGGTGGRAYEQYF	TGCGCCAGCAGTGAAGGTGGGACAGGGGGTAGAGCCTACGAGCAGTACTTC
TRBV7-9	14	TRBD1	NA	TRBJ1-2	CASRPAGTGGGYTF	TGTGCCAGCAGACCCGCCGGGACAGGGGGAGGCTACACCTTC
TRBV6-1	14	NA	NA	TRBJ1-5	CASSEWYSNQPQHF	TGTGCCAGCAGTGAATGGTACAGTAATCAGCCCCAGCATTTT
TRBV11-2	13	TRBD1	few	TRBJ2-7	CASSTDRGYEQYF	TGTGCCAGCAGCACAGACAGGGGCTACGAGCAGTACTTC
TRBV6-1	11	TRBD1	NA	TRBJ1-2	CASSEGDRPLF	TGTGCCAGCAGTGAGGGGGACAGACCACTCTTC
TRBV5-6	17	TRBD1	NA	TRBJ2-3	CASSLYRTGASLDTQYF	TGTGCCAGCAGCTTGTATAGGACAGGGGCCTCCCTGGATACGCAGTATTTT
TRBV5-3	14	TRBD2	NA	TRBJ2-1	CARSPGLAGHEQFF	TGTGCCAGAAGCCCGGGACTAGCTGGGCATGAGCAGTTCTTC
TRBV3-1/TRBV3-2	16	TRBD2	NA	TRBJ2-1	CASSQWLAGGINEQFF	TGTGCCAGCAGCCAGTGGCTAGCGGGAGGGATCAATGAGCAGTTCTTC
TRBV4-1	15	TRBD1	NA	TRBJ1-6	CASQNRQGNNSPLHF	TGCGCCAGCCAGAATCGACAGGGGAATAATTCACCCCTCCACTTT
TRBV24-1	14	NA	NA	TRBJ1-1	CATSAGDRHTEAFF	TGTGCCACCAGTGCGGGGGATCGGCACACTGAAGCTTTCTTT
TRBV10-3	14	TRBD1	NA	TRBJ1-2	CAISGTGGPHGYTF	TGTGCCATCAGTGGGACAGGGGGCCCCCATGGCTACACCTTC
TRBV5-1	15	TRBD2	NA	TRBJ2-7	CASSGGTSGVYEQYF	TGCGCCAGCAGCGGCGGGACTAGCGGGGTTTACGAGCAGTACTTC
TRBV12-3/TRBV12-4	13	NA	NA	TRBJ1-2	CASSRGLRYGYTF	TGTGCCAGCAGTCGGGGCCTCCGCTATGGCTACACCTTC
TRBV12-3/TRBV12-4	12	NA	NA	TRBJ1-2	CASSVLGWGYTF	TGTGCCAGCAGTGTACTGGGCTGGGGCTACACCTTC
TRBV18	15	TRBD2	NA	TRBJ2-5	CASSPTAGGKETQYF	TGTGCCAGCTCACCCACAGCGGGAGGGAAAGAGACCCAGTACTTC
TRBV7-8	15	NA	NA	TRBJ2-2	CASSGVGSNTGELFF	TGTGCCAGCAGCGGGGTGGGCAGTAACACCGGGGAGCTGTTTTTT
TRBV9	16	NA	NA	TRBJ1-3	CASSVDPGGSGNTIYF	TGTGCCAGCAGCGTAGACCCCGGGGGGTCTGGAAACACCATATATTTT
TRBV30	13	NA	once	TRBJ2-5	CAWAQGSQETQYF	TGTGCCTGGGCACAGGGATCCCAAGAGACCCAGTACTTC
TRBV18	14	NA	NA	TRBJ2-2	CASSQGSTSGELFF	TGTGCCAGCTCACAGGGGAGCACGTCCGGGGAGCTGTTTTTT
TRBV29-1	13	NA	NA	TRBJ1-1	CSVVDNMNTEAFF	TGCAGCGTTGTCGATAACATGAACACTGAAGCTTTCTTT
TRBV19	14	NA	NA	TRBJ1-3	CASSSPSDGNTIYF	TGTGCCAGTAGTAGTCCGAGCGATGGAAACACCATATATTTT
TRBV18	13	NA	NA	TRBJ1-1	CASSEDPNTEAFF	TGTGCCAGCTCAGAGGACCCGAACACTGAAGCTTTCTTT
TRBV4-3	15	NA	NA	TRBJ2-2	CASSHVQTGTGELFF	TGCGCCAGCAGCCACGTACAAACTGGGACCGGGGAGCTGTTTTTT
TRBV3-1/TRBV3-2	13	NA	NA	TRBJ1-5	CASSHDSYQPQHF	TGTGCCAGCAGCCACGACAGTTATCAGCCCCAGCATTTT
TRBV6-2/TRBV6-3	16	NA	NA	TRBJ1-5	CASSYGELGGHQPQHF	TGTGCCAGCAGTTACGGTGAGCTCGGGGGGCATCAGCCCCAGCATTTT
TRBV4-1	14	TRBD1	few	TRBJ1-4	CASSQRQGPEKLFF	TGCGCCAGCAGCCAAAGACAGGGGCCTGAAAAACTGTTTTTT
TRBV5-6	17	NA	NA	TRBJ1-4	CASSLRLRGQGNEKLFF	TGTGCCAGCAGCTTAAGACTCCGGGGACAAGGAAATGAAAAACTGTTTTTT
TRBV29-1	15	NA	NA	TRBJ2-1	CSVQGGSSPYNEQFF	TGCAGCGTTCAAGGCGGTAGCAGTCCCTACAATGAGCAGTTCTTC
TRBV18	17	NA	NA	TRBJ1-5	CASSLLEGSRSNQPQHF	TGTGCCAGCTCTCTCCTCGAGGGGTCAAGAAGCAATCAGCCCCAGCATTTT